Below, one T cell receptor (beta chain) is given with its context. Other DNA sequences in this specimen translate into the identical CDR3. Measured with immunoSEQ multiplex PCR; TCRdb has only the in-frame clones, and not every one. The data contain hundreds of thousands of clones, around 84% of them singletons. The record originates from a study of blood T cell repertoires in COVID-19. V lost 5 bases to trimming and J lost 2 bases; unmatched junction nucleotides: 4. The CDR3 sequence is 14 residues long. Germline V gene data show CDR1 as MDHEN and CDR2 as SYDVKM. The V gene is TRBV28, the J gene TRBJ1-1; TRBD1 agrees at 8 bases. The clonotype comes from a man aged 25 to 45 with active or convalescent COVID-19. The specimen was peripheral blood. CDR3 amino acids: CASSLGTGNTEAFF. The CDR3 DNA is TGTGCCAGCAGTCTTGGGACAGGTAACACTGAAGCTTTCTTT.